This T cell receptor beta chain was sequenced during a study of T cell repertoires in cytomegalovirus infection. Background on the study: Both CMV infection and a matching HLA type were indicated by public TCR beta signatures.

MiXCR, run by TCRdb on the reads, gives a single entry per CDR3 protein. The repertoire holds around 210,000 distinct CDR3 sequences, roughly 6.5% seen once, with 5.5% to 8% in the top ten. Study conclusions and caveats: Based on cumulative public TCR beta family frequency, carriers of CMV plus the relevant HLA were identified. In two of eight donors, the top clonotype was HLA-C-restricted CMV-specific.

This clonotype has ten or more counts. Its antigen is as yet unknown. CDR3 length: 13 residues. V was pared by 0 bases and J by 8 bases, with 10 bases between. Looked up from germline, CDR1 is WNHNN and CDR2 is SYGVQD (reference sequence). The V gene is TRBV10-1, the J gene TRBJ1-1, with D hard to call. The material sequenced was PBMCs. This clonotype was obtained from a human donor in good health (CMV status not recorded). Some clones in this sample may be carry-over from other donors' samples. The CDR3 spells CASSESTIKEAFF. The CDR3 bases are TGCGCCAGCAGTGAGTCAACCATCAAAGAAGCTTTCTTT.